This T cell receptor beta chain emerged from a study of long-term antiretroviral therapy in people with HIV. One or more pre-ART and two or more post-ART PBMC samples were available from each donor. Going into DNA extraction, samples held roughly 0.95-10 million cryopreserved PBMC. This clone was counted a few times. A v3.0 immunoSEQ assay was performed at survey level. Profiling relied on immunoSEQ multiplex PCR, and the TCRdb table lists in-frame clones only, not all of them. The sample lists tens of thousands of clones; 85% were seen once. The length of the CDR3 is 13 residues. The V end was cut by 6 bases, the J end by 2 bases, with 11 bases between. The germline V gene encodes CDR1 SGHRS and CDR2 YFSETQ.

The sequences come from unsorted PBMCs, collected 2.3 years after starting antiretroviral therapy. This clonotype was sampled from a man between 40 and 49 years old with HIV. J is TRBJ1-1 and V is TRBV5-1; maybe TRBD1 (5 bases). Written as DNA, the CDR3 is TGCGCCAGCACCAGGGACTCCAACACTGAAGCTTTCTTT. This gives the protein CASTRDSNTEAFF.